Sequencing of this T cell receptor (beta chain) was carried out in a study of blood T cell repertoires in COVID-19. The wider study: COVID-19 samples collected from the United States, Italy and Spain covered acute and convalescent phases. Nucleic acid was either cDNA or gDNA, and it came from T cells, B-cell-depleted T cells, or PBMCs.

This CDR3 contains 16 residues. V lost 4 bases, J lost 10 bases, and 14 bases stayed unmatched. CDR1 is MRHNA and CDR2 is SNTAGT in the germline V gene. In the study's own analysis: It was from reference gene primer amplification that nucleated cell counts were estimated. Some clones are missing from TCRdb's copy, which holds only in-frame ones; the method was immunoSEQ multiplex PCR. V and J calls and clone size are those listed in that table; D and trimming were worked out from the DNA. The table shows approximately 190,000 clones, with 83% occurring only once. Sequenced sample: peripheral blood. The receptor was derived from a woman aged 40 to 55 with acute or convalescent COVID-19. The V call is TRBV6-4, the J call TRBJ2-1; 9 bases are a match to TRBD2. CDR3 sequence: CASSASIGGGAREQFF. The CDR3 nucleotides are TGTGCCAGCAGTGCCTCGATTGGCGGGGGGGCCAGAGAGCAGTTCTTC.